Listed below are T cell receptor beta chains from one sample, sequenced in a study of CD8 T cells in ankylosing spondylitis. TCRdb passed the 5' RACE reads through MiXCR, listing each CDR3 protein once. This table holds approximately 220,000 distinct CDR3 sequences, under 12% found once. Source material: blood, either unsorted or a sorted T cell fraction (not recorded which). The receptors were sampled from a male donor with ankylosing spondylitis or in good health (not recorded which). The CDR3 runs from the conserved cysteine through the conserved F or W. The order of the fields is D gene, J gene, V gene, clone size, CDR3 protein, CDR3 DNA. D genes are given only for firm matches. Only some rows state a clone size, as once, few, many or a class for expanded clones.

d_gene: NA; j_gene: TRBJ2-7; v_gene: TRBV7-2; abundance: many; CDR3aa: CASSLVARGYEQYF; CDR3nt: TGTGCCAGCAGCTTAGTGGCCAGGGGTTACGAGCAGTACTTC
d_gene: NA; j_gene: TRBJ2-7; v_gene: TRBV9; abundance: many; CDR3aa: CASSVGPLREQYF; CDR3nt: TGTGCCAGCAGCGTAGGGCCCCTCCGCGAGCAGTACTTC
d_gene: TRBD1; j_gene: TRBJ1-5; v_gene: TRBV19; abundance: NA; CDR3aa: CASSISQGGLEPQHF; CDR3nt: TGTGCCAGTAGTATATCCCAGGGGGGGCTTGAGCCCCAGCATTTT
d_gene: TRBD1; j_gene: TRBJ2-7; v_gene: TRBV28; abundance: few; CDR3aa: CASRGQGLKGDEQYF; CDR3nt: TGTGCCAGCAGAGGACAGGGTCTAAAGGGTGACGAGCAGTACTTC
d_gene: TRBD1; j_gene: TRBJ2-7; v_gene: TRBV6-5; abundance: many; CDR3aa: CASSLQGTGVPHEQYF; CDR3nt: TGTGCCAGCAGCTTACAGGGGACAGGGGTTCCCCACGAGCAGTACTTC
d_gene: NA; j_gene: TRBJ1-1; v_gene: TRBV15; abundance: NA; CDR3aa: CATSRNSREAFF; CDR3nt: TGTGCCACCAGCAGAAACTCGAGGGAAGCTTTCTTT
d_gene: NA; j_gene: TRBJ1-5; v_gene: TRBV7-2; abundance: many; CDR3aa: CASSLGNSHQPQHF; CDR3nt: TGTGCCAGCAGCTTAGGGAACAGCCATCAGCCCCAGCATTTT
d_gene: NA; j_gene: TRBJ1-1; v_gene: TRBV7-2; abundance: NA; CDR3aa: CASSPWWGPRLNTEAFF; CDR3nt: TGTGCCAGCAGCCCTTGGTGGGGACCGAGGCTGAACACTGAAGCTTTCTTT
d_gene: NA; j_gene: TRBJ2-3; v_gene: TRBV7-3; abundance: NA; CDR3aa: CASSLGPHAGTDTQYF; CDR3nt: TGTGCCAGCAGCTTAGGGCCTCACGCCGGCACAGATACGCAGTATTTT
d_gene: NA; j_gene: TRBJ2-4; v_gene: TRBV3-1; abundance: many; CDR3aa: CASSQGAGPKNIQYF; CDR3nt: TGTGCCAGCAGCCAAGGTGCGGGTCCCAAAAACATTCAGTACTTC
d_gene: NA; j_gene: TRBJ2-4; v_gene: TRBV20-1; abundance: many; CDR3aa: CSASAAGIKNIQYF; CDR3nt: TGCAGTGCTAGCGCCGCCGGGATCAAAAACATTCAGTACTTC
d_gene: TRBD1; j_gene: TRBJ2-7; v_gene: TRBV27; abundance: many; CDR3aa: CASSLTGAAYEQYF; CDR3nt: TGTGCCAGCAGTTTAACAGGGGCCGCCTACGAGCAGTACTTC
d_gene: NA; j_gene: TRBJ1-6; v_gene: TRBV19; abundance: many; CDR3aa: CASKAENSPLHF; CDR3nt: TGTGCCAGTAAAGCAGAGAATTCACCCCTCCACTTT
d_gene: NA; j_gene: TRBJ1-4; v_gene: TRBV5-1; abundance: many; CDR3aa: CASRQTGGNEKLFF; CDR3nt: TGCGCCAGCAGGCAAACGGGAGGAAATGAAAAACTGTTTTTT
d_gene: NA; j_gene: TRBJ1-2; v_gene: TRBV18; abundance: NA; CDR3aa: CASSIQGFDYGYTF; CDR3nt: TGTGCCAGCTCTATTCAAGGGTTCGACTATGGCTACACCTTC
d_gene: NA; j_gene: TRBJ2-2; v_gene: TRBV18; abundance: once; CDR3aa: CASSPPGETGELFF; CDR3nt: TGTGCCAGCTCACCACCAGGGGAGACCGGGGAGCTGTTTTTT
d_gene: NA; j_gene: TRBJ1-5; v_gene: TRBV7-9; abundance: many; CDR3aa: CASSLAVGDNQPQHF; CDR3nt: TGTGCCAGCAGCTTAGCGGTGGGAGACAATCAGCCCCAGCATTTT
d_gene: NA; j_gene: TRBJ2-3; v_gene: TRBV5-1; abundance: many; CDR3aa: CASSLAVLPDTQYF; CDR3nt: TGCGCCAGCAGCTTGGCCGTGCTGCCAGATACGCAGTATTTT
d_gene: TRBD1; j_gene: TRBJ1-5; v_gene: TRBV20-1; abundance: many; CDR3aa: CSARDWRTGRNQPQHF; CDR3nt: TGCAGTGCTAGAGATTGGAGGACAGGCCGCAATCAGCCCCAGCATTTT
d_gene: TRBD1; j_gene: TRBJ1-5; v_gene: TRBV20-1; abundance: many; CDR3aa: CSARYFDRGGNQPQHF; CDR3nt: TGCAGTGCTAGATATTTCGACAGGGGCGGCAATCAGCCCCAGCATTTT
d_gene: NA; j_gene: TRBJ2-7; v_gene: TRBV7-8; abundance: few; CDR3aa: CASSLAGGALYEQYF; CDR3nt: TGTGCCAGCAGCTTAGCTGGGGGGGCCCTATACGAGCAGTACTTC
d_gene: NA; j_gene: TRBJ2-1; v_gene: TRBV24-1; abundance: NA; CDR3aa: CATSDSWDSFNNKLFF; CDR3nt: TGTGCCACCAGTGATTCCTGGGACTCCTTCAACAATAAGCTGTTCTTC
d_gene: NA; j_gene: TRBJ1-1; v_gene: TRBV7-8; abundance: many; CDR3aa: CASSFVPRTEAFF; CDR3nt: TGTGCCAGCAGCTTCGTCCCACGCACTGAAGCTTTCTTT